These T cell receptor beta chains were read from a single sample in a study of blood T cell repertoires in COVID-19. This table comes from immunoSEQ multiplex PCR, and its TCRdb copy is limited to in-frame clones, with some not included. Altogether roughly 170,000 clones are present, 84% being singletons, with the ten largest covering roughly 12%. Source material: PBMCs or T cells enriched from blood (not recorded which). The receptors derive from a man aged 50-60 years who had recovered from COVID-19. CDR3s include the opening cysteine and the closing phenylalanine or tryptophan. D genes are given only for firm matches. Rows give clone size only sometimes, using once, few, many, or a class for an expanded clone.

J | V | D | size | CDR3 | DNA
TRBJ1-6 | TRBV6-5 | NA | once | CASSTRASPLHF | TGTGCCAGCAGTACCAGGGCTTCACCCCTCCACTTT
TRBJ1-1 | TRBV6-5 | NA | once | CASILGGALNTEAFF | TGTGCCAGCATACTAGGGGGGGCACTGAACACTGAAGCTTTCTTT
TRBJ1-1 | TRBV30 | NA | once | CAWSVGGRGLNTEAFF | TGTGCCTGGAGTGTCGGGGGGAGGGGCCTGAACACTGAAGCTTTCTTT
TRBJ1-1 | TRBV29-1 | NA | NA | CSVVRSEAFF | TGCAGCGTTGTTCGGTCTGAAGCTTTCTTT
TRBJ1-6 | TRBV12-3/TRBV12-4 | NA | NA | CASSLGGPSPLHF | TGTGCCAGCAGTTTGGGGGGGCCTTCACCCCTCCACTTT
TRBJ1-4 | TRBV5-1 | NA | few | CASSLGPAGEKLFF | TGCGCCAGCAGCTTGGGTCCTGCGGGTGAAAAACTGTTTTTT
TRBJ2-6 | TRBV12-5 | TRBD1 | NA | CASGWDRGISGANVLTF | TGTGCTAGTGGTTGGGACAGGGGAATCTCGGGGGCCAACGTCCTGACTTTC
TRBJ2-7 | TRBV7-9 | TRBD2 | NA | CASSPEGLADTYEQYF | TGTGCCAGCAGCCCGGAGGGACTAGCGGATACCTACGAGCAGTACTTC
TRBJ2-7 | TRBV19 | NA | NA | CASSRPGAYEQYF | TGTGCCAGTAGCCGACCGGGAGCCTACGAGCAGTACTTC
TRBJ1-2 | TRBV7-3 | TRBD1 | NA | CASSPTGEGYGYTF | TGTGCCAGCAGCCCCACAGGGGAAGGCTATGGCTACACCTTC
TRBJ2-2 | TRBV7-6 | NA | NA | CASSLEGGTGELFF | TGTGCCAGCAGCTTAGAGGGAGGCACCGGGGAGCTGTTTTTT
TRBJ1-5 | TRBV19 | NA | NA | CASHESNQPQHF | TGTGCCAGCCACGAGAGCAATCAGCCCCAGCATTTT
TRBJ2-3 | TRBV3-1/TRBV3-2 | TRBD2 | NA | CASSRGLAGGQGTDTQYF | TGTGCCAGCAGCCGCGGACTAGCGGGGGGCCAGGGCACAGATACGCAGTATTTT
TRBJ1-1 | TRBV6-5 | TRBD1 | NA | CASSSGQGKGTEAFF | TGTGCCAGCAGTTCGGGACAGGGAAAGGGGACTGAAGCTTTCTTT
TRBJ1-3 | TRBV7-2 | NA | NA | CASSLTGYSGNTIYF | TGTGCCAGCAGCTTGACAGGCTACTCTGGAAACACCATATATTTT
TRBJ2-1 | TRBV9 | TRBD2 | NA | CASSVASLASGVDEQFF | TGTGCCAGCAGCGTAGCATCTCTGGCCAGCGGGGTCGATGAGCAGTTCTTC
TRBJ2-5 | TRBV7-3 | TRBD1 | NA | CASSPIPGQGQTQYF | TGTGCCAGCAGCCCGATACCGGGACAGGGGCAGACCCAGTACTTC
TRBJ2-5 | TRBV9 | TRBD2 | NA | CASSDGGAGTQYF | TGTGCCAGCAGCGACGGGGGGGCCGGGACCCAGTACTTC
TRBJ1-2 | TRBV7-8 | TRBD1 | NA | CASSLRTGDLTGYTF | TGTGCCAGCAGCCTACGGACAGGGGACTTGACCGGCTACACCTTC
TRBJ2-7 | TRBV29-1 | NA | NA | CSVGGGAYEQYF | TGCAGCGTTGGCGGGGGCGCCTACGAGCAGTACTTC
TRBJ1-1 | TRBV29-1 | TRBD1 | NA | CSVEAGGYTEAFF | TGCAGCGTTGAGGCAGGGGGGTACACTGAAGCTTTCTTT
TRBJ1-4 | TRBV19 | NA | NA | CASSPRTAPTEKLFF | TGTGCCAGTAGTCCGAGGACAGCCCCTACCGAAAAACTGTTTTTT
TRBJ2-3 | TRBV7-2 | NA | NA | CASSRTGTDTQYF | TGTGCCAGCAGTCGGACAGGCACAGATACGCAGTATTTT
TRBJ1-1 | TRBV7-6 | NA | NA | CASSFVAGTEAFF | TGTGCCAGCAGCTTCGTGGCAGGCACTGAAGCTTTCTTT
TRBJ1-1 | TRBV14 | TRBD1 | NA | CASSQQTGGGTEAFF | TGTGCCAGCAGCCAGCAAACAGGGGGTGGGACTGAAGCTTTCTTT
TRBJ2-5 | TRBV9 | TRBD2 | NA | CASSVAGAGGPQETQYF | TGTGCCAGCAGCGTAGCTGGAGCGGGGGGCCCACAAGAGACCCAGTACTTC
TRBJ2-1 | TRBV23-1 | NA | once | CASSQRYTTPYNEQFF | TGCGCCAGCAGTCAAAGGTACACTACCCCCTACAATGAGCAGTTCTTC
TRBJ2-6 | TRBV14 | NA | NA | CASSQDLPYSGANVLTF | TGTGCCAGCAGCCAAGATCTCCCGTACTCTGGGGCCAACGTCCTGACTTTC
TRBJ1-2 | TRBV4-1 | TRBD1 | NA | CASGQDLTGQGSQTYGYTF | TGCGCCAGCGGCCAAGATCTTACGGGACAGGGGTCTCAGACCTATGGCTACACCTTC
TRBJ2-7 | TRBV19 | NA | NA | CASSTLAGQKPYEQYF | TGTGCCAGTAGTACTTTGGCGGGACAGAAGCCCTACGAGCAGTACTTC
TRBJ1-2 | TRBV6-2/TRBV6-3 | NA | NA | CASSYRGGFGYTF | TGTGCCAGCAGTTACCGGGGTGGGTTCGGCTACACCTTC
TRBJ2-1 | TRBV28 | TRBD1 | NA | CASRPTGVNEQFF | TGTGCCAGCAGGCCGACAGGGGTCAATGAGCAGTTCTTC
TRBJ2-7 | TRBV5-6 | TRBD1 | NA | CASSTPGTGLYEQYF | TGTGCCAGCAGCACGCCCGGGACAGGCCTCTACGAGCAGTACTTC
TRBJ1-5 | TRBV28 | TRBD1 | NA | CASGQGKQPQHF | TGTGCCAGTGGACAGGGGAAGCAGCCCCAGCATTTT
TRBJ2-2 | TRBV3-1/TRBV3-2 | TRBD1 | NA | CASSRDRNTGELFF | TGTGCCAGCAGCCGGGACAGAAACACCGGGGAGCTGTTTTTT
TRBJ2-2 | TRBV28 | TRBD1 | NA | CASSSQDRGNTGELFF | TGTGCCAGCAGTTCCCAGGACAGGGGGAACACCGGGGAGCTGTTTTTT
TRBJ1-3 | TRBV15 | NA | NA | CATSRDRQSAGNTIYF | TGTGCCACCAGCAGAGATAGACAGAGTGCGGGAAACACCATATATTTT
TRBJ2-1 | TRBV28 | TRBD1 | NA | CASSSYRGDEQFF | TGTGCCAGCAGTTCCTACAGGGGAGATGAGCAGTTCTTC
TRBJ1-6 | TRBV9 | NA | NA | CASSSGGSSYNSPLHF | TGTGCCAGCAGCTCGGGGGGGAGCTCCTATAATTCACCCCTCCACTTT
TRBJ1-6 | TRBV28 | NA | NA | CASSFPRGGYNSPLHF | TGTGCCAGCAGTTTTCCTCGCGGGGGCTATAATTCACCCCTCCACTTT
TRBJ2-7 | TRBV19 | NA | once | CASSIRTEPTYEQYF | TGTGCCAGTAGTATAAGGACAGAACCAACCTACGAGCAGTACTTC